The 9 T cell receptor beta chains given below trace back to one sample, sequenced in a study of a mutant IDH1 vaccine in newly diagnosed glioma. Antigens for these TCRs are unknown. Specified time point: week 47, end of study. The study gave 300 ug of mutant IDH1 20-mer peptide per vaccine dose, with topical imiquimod. Clones were read by immunoSEQ multiplex PCR, and TCRdb kept only the in-frame ones, dropping some. The sample has roughly 51,000 clones; approximately 84% are singletons. The sequenced sample was PBMCs, obtained from a glioma patient whose treatment included an IDH1 peptide vaccine. Receptors originate from a woman aged 30 to 39 with glioma. Some clones in this sample may be carry-over from other donors' samples.

The rearrangement links TRBV5-4 to TRBJ2-6; 9 positions agree with TRBD1. V trimming: 5 bases; J trimming: 2 bases; junction bases outside the gene matches: 5. Germline CDR1 reads SGHNT; CDR2 reads YYREEE (reference sequence). The CDR3 is made up of 16 amino acids. The CDR3 region is CASSPGQGAGANVLTF. In DNA, the CDR3 is TGTGCCAGCAGTCCGGGACAGGGTGCTGGGGCCAACGTCCTGACTTTC.

This clone showed up just once. The chain couples TRBV30 to TRBJ2-5, with 13 bases fitting TRBD2. The CDR3 contains 15 residues. After removal of 4 bases from V and 2 bases from J, the junction contained 4 bases not matched to a gene. Looked up from germline, CDR1 is GTSNPN and CDR2 is SVGIG (reference sequence). Here the CDR3 DNA reads TGTGCCTGGAACCCGGGACTAGCGGGACAAGAGACCCAGTACTTC. Translated: CAWNPGLAGQETQYF.

CDR3 sequence reads: CAIRNPGMGEQYF. In nucleotides, the CDR3 is TGTGCCATCAGGAACCCCGGGATGGGGGAGCAGTACTTC. The V and J genes are TRBV10-3 and TRBJ2-7; D might be TRBD2 (5 bases). V was cut by 6 bases and J by 7 bases, with 16 bases left in between. Germline V CDR1 and CDR2: ENHRY, SYGVKD. There are 13 residues in the CDR3.

This chain links TRBV4-1 with TRBJ2-1; 7 nucleotides line up with TRBD1. CDR1 MGHRA and CDR2 YSYEKL come from the germline V gene. This CDR3 has 14 amino acids. V shed 1 base and J 7 bases; nucleotides not matched to a gene: 4. The CDR3 loop is CASSQVTTGNEQFF. In DNA, the CDR3 is TGCGCCAGCAGCCAAGTAACGACAGGGAATGAGCAGTTCTTC.

This clone was recorded once. The chain has TRBV29-1 and TRBJ2-5; D may be TRBD1 (6 bases). Trimming removed 4 bases from V and 1 base from J, with 13 bases in between. Germline CDR1 reads SQVTM; CDR2 reads ANQGSEA. The CDR3 runs to 14 residues. In DNA, the CDR3 is TGCAGCGTTGGGACAGCTGCGGGCCAAGAGACCCAGTACTTC. Protein product: CSVGTAAGQETQYF.

The chain is built from TRBV10-1 and TRBJ2-5; D uncertain. This CDR3 comprises 14 residues. Trimming removed 5 bases from V and 0 bases from J, with 10 bases in between. The germline V gene has CDR1 WNHNN and CDR2 SYGVQD (reference sequence). The CDR3 loop is CASSPDPYQETQYF. The CDR3 nucleotides are TGCGCCAGCAGTCCAGACCCGTACCAAGAGACCCAGTACTTC.

This rearrangement joins TRBV9 to TRBJ1-1; possible D gene TRBD1, 5 bases. The V end was cut by 3 bases, the J end by 6 bases, with 15 bases between. Germline-derived CDR1 and CDR2 are SGDLS and YYNGEE. The CDR3 totals 14 residues. The CDR3 DNA reads as TGTGCCAGCAGCGCCTGGGGGTCGGCCGCTGAAGCTTTCTTT. Residues: CASSAWGSAAEAFF.

The rearrangement joins TRBV25-1 to TRBJ1-4, with 10 bases that match TRBD1. Germline V gene sequence: CDR1 MGHDK, CDR2 SYGVNS. The CDR3 runs to 17 residues. V lost 5 bases to trimming and J lost 4 bases; unmatched junction nucleotides: 10. CDR3 amino acids: CASSPGTGVMGNEKLFF. CDR3 sequence (DNA): TGTGCCAGCAGTCCCGGGACAGGGGTAATGGGTAATGAAAAACTGTTTTTT.

The rearrangement links TRBV30 to TRBJ1-4; no clear D gene. CDR1 GTSNPN and CDR2 SVGIG come from the germline V gene (reference sequence). V was shortened by 0 bases and J by 0 bases, with 14 bases between the two germline ends. The length of the CDR3 is 17 residues. The CDR3 is CAWSVEQTPATNEKLFF. The DNA for the CDR3 is TGTGCCTGGAGTGTAGAACAGACCCCTGCAACTAATGAAAAACTGTTTTTT. The entire variable domain, with the rest obtained from reference TRBV30 and TRBJ1-4, is as follows: SQTIHQWPATLVQPVGSPLSLECTVEGTSNPNLYWYRQAAGRGLQLLFYSVGIGQISSEVPQNLSASRPQDRQFILSSKKLLLSDSGFYLCAWSVEQTPATNEKLFFGSGTQLSVL.